This T cell receptor beta chain appears in the sequencing data of a study of cytomegalovirus exposure and HLA in healthy donors. Worth noting for this clone: Its antigen remains unidentified.

The PCR used 60 Vbeta and 13 Jbeta primers. Repertoires were generated with immunoSEQ multiplex PCR, while TCRdb's copy carries only in-frame clones and drops some. The sample consists of hundreds of thousands of clones, 72% of them appearing once. Per the germline V gene, CDR1 is KGHSH and CDR2 is LQKENI. V lost 6 bases to trimming and J lost 3 bases, with 6 bases between them. This CDR3 is built from 12 residues. Whole-study findings and limits: A later analysis showed that HLA-associated TCR beta chains had undergone more clonal expansion than equally common others. HLA-A and HLA-B allele assignments for most subjects were reportedly predicted accurately using TCR beta sequences. A link between a missense DCLRE1C variant and TCR beta V- and J-gene trimming emerged from a later analysis.

Sequencing input: PBMCs. This clonotype originated in a female donor in good health and CMV-seronegative. The rearrangement links TRBV18 to TRBJ1-5; no reliable D call. The DNA of the CDR3 is TGTGCCAGCTCTCCTATCAATCAGCCCCAGCATTTT. Residues: CASSPINQPQHF.